These 23 T cell receptor beta chains came from one sample sequenced in a study of blood T cell repertoires in COVID-19. The data were produced by immunoSEQ multiplex PCR, yet TCRdb's version contains in-frame clones alone and is incomplete. The data contain about 180,000 clones, roughly 88% of them seen just once; the ten biggest clones take up over 2.5%. Sequenced material: peripheral blood. These receptors were collected from a man aged 55 to 70 with acute or convalescent COVID-19.

The V gene is TRBV25-1, the J gene TRBJ1-6, with TRBD1 identical over 8 bases. The V segment lost 7 bases and the J segment 0 bases; nucleotides outside the gene matches: 8. CDR3 length equals 17 residues. Per germline, CDR1 MGHDK and CDR2 SYGVNS. CDR3 loop: CASILYRGSSYNSPLHF. The CDR3 DNA is TGTGCCAGCATCCTGTACAGGGGGAGCTCCTATAATTCACCCCTCCACTTT. Combining the CDR3 with reference TRBV25-1 and TRBJ1-6 gives the whole variable domain EADIYQTPRYLVIGTGKKITLECSQTMGHDKMYWYQQDPGMELHLIHYSYGVNSTEKGDLSSESTVSRIRTEHFPLTLESARPSHTSQYLCASILYRGSSYNSPLHFGNGTRLTVT.

The rearrangement links TRBV3-1 (or the pseudogene TRBV3-2) to TRBJ2-7; TRBD2 is a possible D gene (5 bases). In germline, CDR1 is LGHDT, CDR2 YNNKEL (reference sequence). The V and J ends lost 3 bases and 5 bases respectively, with 14 bases between them. The CDR3 has 14 residues. CDR3 region: CASSHGPTRDEQYF. The CDR3 bases are TGTGCCAGCAGCCATGGCCCCACTAGAGACGAGCAGTACTTC.

V and J are TRBV7-3 and TRBJ2-2, with D possibly TRBD2 on 7 matching bases. Trimming stripped 5 bases from V and 4 bases from J, with 14 bases between. Germline assignment: CDR1 SGHTA and CDR2 FQGTGA. This CDR3 spans 15 amino acids. The CDR3 sequence: CASSPRGGSTGELFF. DNA for the CDR3: TGTGCCAGCAGCCCCCGCGGGGGCAGCACCGGGGAGCTGTTTTTT.

This clone was seen only a few times. The chain recombines TRBV11-2 with TRBJ2-1, with D perhaps matching TRBD2 (5 bases). Deletions cut 1 base from V and 4 bases from J, with 14 bases between. The length of the CDR3 is 16 residues. Germline V CDR1 and CDR2: SGHAT, FQNNGV. The CDR3 sequence: CASSLVAPTGYNEQFF. DNA for the CDR3: TGTGCCAGCAGCTTAGTTGCCCCCACGGGGTACAATGAGCAGTTCTTC.

The chain recombines TRBV6-5 with TRBJ2-1; D unclear. Trimming took off 5 bases at V and 5 bases at J, with 7 bases between the two ends. Germline V CDR1 and CDR2: MNHEY, SVGAGI. CDR3 length: 12 residues. This CDR3 is CASSPQNNEQFF. CDR3 nucleotide sequence: TGTGCCAGCAGTCCCCAGAACAATGAGCAGTTCTTC.

This clone has just a few counts. J is TRBJ1-5 and V is TRBV3-1 (or the pseudogene TRBV3-2); 7 nucleotides line up with TRBD1. V gave up 2 bases and J gave up 7 bases; unmatched junction bases: 11. Germline V gene sequence: CDR1 LGHDT, CDR2 YNNKEL (reference sequence). The CDR3 is 16 residues long. The CDR3 DNA reads as TGTGCCAGCAGCCAAACCACTGGGACAGTTAACCAGCCCCAGCATTTT. Amino acids: CASSQTTGTVNQPQHF.

The rearrangement joins TRBV4-3 to TRBJ1-1, with 8 bases matching TRBD1. This CDR3 is built from 16 residues. CDR1 and CDR2 from the germline V gene are LGHNA and YSLEER. The junction had 8 bases not matched to a gene; V was cut back by 0 bases and J by 5 bases. As DNA, the CDR3 is TGCGCCAGCAGCCAAGACATGGACAGGGTTGGTACTGAAGCTTTCTTT. Translating gives CASSQDMDRVGTEAFF.

The chain recombines TRBV6-1 with TRBJ2-1; tentatively, D is TRBD2 (5 bases). The V end lost 3 bases, the J end lost 15 bases, and 21 bases lay between the germline ends. Germline V lookup: CDR1 MNHNS, CDR2 SASEGT. This CDR3 region has 14 residues. The CDR3 loop is CASSDWIGPGGRFF. CDR3 bases: TGTGCCAGCAGTGATTGGATAGGCCCCGGAGGTCGGTTCTTC.

A note on this clone: Other DNA sequences in this sample translate to the same CDR3. The chain carries TRBV28 and TRBJ1-2, with TRBD1 matching over 8 bases. Per the germline V gene, CDR1 is MDHEN and CDR2 is SYDVKM. CDR3 size: 15 residues. J gave up 4 bases and V 5 bases, and 9 bases lay outside the gene matches. The CDR3 coding sequence is TGTGCCAGCAGTCCGACAGGGGCGGGTGGCTATGGCTACACCTTC. Translating gives CASSPTGAGGYGYTF.

The chain links TRBV13 to TRBJ2-3, with 13 positions matching TRBD2. In germline, CDR1 is PRHDT, CDR2 FYEKMQ (reference sequence). V dropped 1 base and J dropped 3; count of bases not matched to a gene: 7. The CDR3 is 18 amino acids. The CDR3 reads CASSLEGLAGMRTDTQYF. The DNA for the CDR3 is TGTGCCAGCAGCTTAGAGGGACTAGCGGGGATGAGGACAGATACGCAGTATTTT. The full variable domain, rest sourced from reference TRBV13 and TRBJ2-3, is AAGVIQSPRHLIKEKRETATLKCYPIPRHDTVYWYQQGPGQDPQFLISFYEKMQSDKGSIPDRFSAQQFSDYHSELNMSSLELGDSALYFCASSLEGLAGMRTDTQYFGPGTRLTVL.

J is TRBJ2-7 and V is TRBV28; TRBD2 matches at 7 bases. Trimming took 3 bases from V and 0 from J; bases not matched to a gene: 11. The CDR3 consists of 17 residues. The germline gives CDR1 MDHEN, CDR2 SYDVKM. The CDR3 DNA sequence: TGTGCCAGCAGTTTTCCGGTCCGGGGGGAAAGCTCCTACGAGCAGTACTTC. Its protein is CASSFPVRGESSYEQYF.

This clone is a singleton in its sample. This chain uses TRBV5-1 with TRBJ2-5, with a weak D call TRBD2 (6 bases). V gave up 5 bases and J gave up 0 bases, with 11 bases separating them. From germline, CDR1 is SGHRS and CDR2 YFSETQ. This CDR3 comprises 14 residues. The CDR3 nucleotides read TGCGCCAGCAGTCCCGGAGGGAACCAAGAGACCCAGTACTTC. This translates into CASSPGGNQETQYF.

The chain couples TRBV9 to TRBJ2-1; D ambiguous. Trimming took 0 bases from V and 7 from J, leaving 11 bases between them. From germline, CDR1 is SGDLS and CDR2 YYNGEE. The CDR3 is 14 residues long. DNA of the CDR3: TGTGCCAGCAGCGTAGCACCCCGCGAAAATGAGCAGTTCTTC. Protein sequence: CASSVAPRENEQFF.

V and J are TRBV7-8 and TRBJ1-1, with D possibly being TRBD1 (6 bases). Germline-derived CDR1 and CDR2 are SGHVS and FQNEAQ. The CDR3 spans 14 residues. Trimming took off 5 bases at V and 0 bases at J, with 10 bases between the two ends. The CDR3 protein is CASSQGQMNTEAFF. In DNA, the CDR3 is TGTGCCAGCAGCCAAGGACAGATGAACACTGAAGCTTTCTTT.

This clone was seen only once. The V and J genes are TRBV6-5 and TRBJ2-7, with D maybe TRBD1 (6 bases). The V end was cut by 0 bases, the J end by 1 base, with 13 bases between. There are 16 residues in the CDR3. In germline, CDR1 is MNHEY, CDR2 SVGAGI. The CDR3 sequence is CASSYSTGSSSYEQYF. The CDR3 DNA is TGTGCCAGCAGTTACTCCACAGGGTCTTCTTCCTACGAGCAGTACTTC.

In this sample, this clone turned up once. The CDR3: CASSGGGVLRNEQFF. The CDR3 bases are TGTGCCAGCAGCGGCGGGGGAGTGCTACGGAATGAGCAGTTCTTC. This chain connects TRBV3-1 (or the pseudogene TRBV3-2) to TRBJ2-1; 7 bases agree with TRBD2. Germline CDR1 and CDR2: LGHDT and YNNKEL (reference sequence). CDR3 length: 15 residues. Germline trimming cut 5 bases from V and 7 bases from J; bases unmatched to any gene: 11.

This chain connects TRBV3-1 (or the pseudogene TRBV3-2) to TRBJ1-5; D gene uncertain. V dropped 1 base and J dropped 0 bases, with 4 bases sitting between them. CDR1 is LGHDT and CDR2 is YNNKEL in the germline V gene (reference sequence). The CDR3 sequence is 14 residues long. CDR3 in DNA: TGTGCCAGCAGCCAAGCTAGTAGCAATCAGCCCCAGCATTTT. Translation gives CASSQASSNQPQHF.

This sequence joins TRBV7-9 and TRBJ2-7, with 10 bases aligning to TRBD2. The germline CDR1 and CDR2 sequences are SEHNR and FQNEAQ (reference sequence). V lost 6 bases and J lost 3; bases outside the gene matches: 5. This CDR3 is 14 amino acids long. As DNA, the CDR3 is TGTGCCAGCAGTAGGGCTAGCGGGGGCTACGAGCAGTACTTC. It yields the protein CASSRASGGYEQYF.

This rearrangement joins TRBV18 to TRBJ2-7; D is possibly TRBD2 (5 bases). The V gene lost 4 bases and the J gene lost 2 bases, with 9 bases spanning the gap. This CDR3 region has 13 residues. Germline V gene data show CDR1 as KGHSH and CDR2 as LQKENI. The CDR3 DNA follows: TGTGCCAGCTCACGAGGGAGTACCTACGAGCAGTACTTC. Translation gives CASSRGSTYEQYF.

The chain joins TRBV5-4 to TRBJ2-3; tentative D call: TRBD2 (5 bases). The V end lost 4 bases, the J end lost 3 bases, and 15 bases lay between the germline ends. The CDR3 extends over 15 amino acids. CDR1 and CDR2 from the germline V gene are SGHNT and YYREEE (reference sequence). The CDR3 here is CASSHRGVGTDTQYF. In nucleotides, the CDR3 is TGTGCCAGCAGCCATCGGGGAGTCGGAACAGATACGCAGTATTTT.

V usage is TRBV14 and J usage is TRBJ2-1; TRBD2 matches at 13 bases. Trimming removed 0 bases from V and 0 bases from J; junction bases left unmatched: 14. Per the germline V gene, CDR1 is SGHDN and CDR2 is FVKESK. This CDR3 is 22 amino acids long. The CDR3, as DNA: TGTGCCAGCAGCCAAGATCCACGGGGGACTAGCGGGAAAGTTGTCTCCTACAATGAGCAGTTCTTC. Translated, it gives CASSQDPRGTSGKVVSYNEQFF.

Here the CDR3 DNA reads TGTGCCAGCAGTGAGCAGACAGGGTGGCGGGAGCAGTTCTTC. Translating gives CASSEQTGWREQFF. V gene TRBV6-1 combines with J gene TRBJ2-1; 7 positions match TRBD1. The V segment lost 3 bases and the J segment 10 bases; nucleotides outside the gene matches: 9. CDR1 MNHNS and CDR2 SASEGT come from the germline V gene. This CDR3 spans 14 amino acids.

The V and J genes are TRBV28 and TRBJ2-7, with 7 bases aligning to TRBD1. The length of the CDR3 is 13 residues. With V trimmed by 6 bases and J by 6 bases, 8 bases remained unmatched. In germline, CDR1 is MDHEN, CDR2 SYDVKM. This CDR3 reads CASSQGVTGEQYF. The CDR3 DNA reads TGTGCCAGCAGCCAGGGGGTCACCGGCGAGCAGTACTTC.